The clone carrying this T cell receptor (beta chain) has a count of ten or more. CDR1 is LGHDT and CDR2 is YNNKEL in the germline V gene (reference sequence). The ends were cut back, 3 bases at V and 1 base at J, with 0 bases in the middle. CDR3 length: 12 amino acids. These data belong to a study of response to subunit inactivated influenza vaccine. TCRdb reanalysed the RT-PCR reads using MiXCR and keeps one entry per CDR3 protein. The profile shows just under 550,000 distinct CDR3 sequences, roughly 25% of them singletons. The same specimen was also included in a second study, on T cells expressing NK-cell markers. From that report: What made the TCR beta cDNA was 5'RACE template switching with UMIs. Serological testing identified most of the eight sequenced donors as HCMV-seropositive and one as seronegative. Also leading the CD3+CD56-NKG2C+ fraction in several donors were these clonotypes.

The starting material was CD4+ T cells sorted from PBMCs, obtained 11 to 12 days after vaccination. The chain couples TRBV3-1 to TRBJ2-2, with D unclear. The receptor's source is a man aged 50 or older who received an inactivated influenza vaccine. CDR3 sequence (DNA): TGTGCCAGCAGCCAGAACACCGGGGAGCTGTTTTTT. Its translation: CASSQNTGELFF.